The 28 T cell receptor beta chains reported below all come from one sample, sequenced in a study of T cells in tumors after PD-1 blockade. This table comes from immunoSEQ multiplex PCR, and its TCRdb copy is limited to in-frame clones, with some not included. Found here are roughly 33,000 clones, around 80% of them singletons; the top ten hold under 40%. Sequenced material: PBMCs, taken before anti-PD-1 treatment. Source of these receptors: a human donor with basal cell carcinoma.

The table lists this clone with a count of one. V gene TRBV7-8 combines with J gene TRBJ1-3; no reliable D call. Germline V gene lookup returns CDR1 SGHVS and CDR2 FQNEAQ. The CDR3 is made up of 15 amino acids. Trimming cost V 6 bases and J 1 base, with 13 bases left between them. In DNA, the CDR3 is TGTGCCAGCAGTCAAGGCTCGGCGTCTGGAAACACCATATATTTT. As protein: CASSQGSASGNTIYF.

The chain combines TRBV7-2 with TRBJ1-2; TRBD1 might be the D (5 bases). The CDR3 is 13 residues long. Per the germline V gene, CDR1 is SGHTA and CDR2 is FQGNSA. V lost 5 bases and J 6 bases, leaving 13 bases between the germline ends. CDR3 nucleotide sequence: TGTGCCAGCAGCACCAGGGTAAAGAATGGCTACACCTTC. This encodes CASSTRVKNGYTF.

The chain uses TRBV5-5 and TRBJ1-1; 7 bases map to TRBD1. The CDR3 sequence is 15 residues long. V lost 1 base and J lost 1; bases outside the gene matches: 4. Germline assignment: CDR1 SGHKS and CDR2 YYEKEE (reference sequence). The CDR3 is CASSLWDSQNTEAFF. The CDR3 DNA is TGTGCCAGCAGCTTGTGGGACAGTCAGAACACTGAAGCTTTCTTT.

The chain recombines TRBV7-2 with TRBJ2-4; 7 bases align to TRBD2. The V gene's germline CDR1 is SGHTA and CDR2 FQGNSA. V shed 4 bases, J shed 3 bases, and the junction held 6 bases outside the gene matches. The CDR3 is 15 amino acids. In DNA, the CDR3 is TGTGCCAGCAGCTCTCGGGAGGTGGGCAAAAACATTCAGTACTTC. Translating it yields CASSSREVGKNIQYF.

The V call is TRBV5-4, the J call TRBJ2-1; 7 bases fit TRBD2. Germline V gene lookup returns CDR1 SGHNT and CDR2 YYREEE (reference sequence). The CDR3 sequence is 15 residues long. Unmatched junction bases numbered 3, after V lost 0 bases and J lost 3 bases. The CDR3 DNA reads TGTGCCAGCAGCTTGGGTAGCGGGCTCTACAATGAGCAGTTCTTC. Its translation is CASSLGSGLYNEQFF. The full variable domain, rest sourced from reference TRBV5-4 and TRBJ2-1, is ETGVTQSPTHLIKTRGQQVTLRCSSQSGHNTVSWYQQALGQGPQFIFQYYREEENGRGNFPPRFSGLQFPNYSSELNVNALELDDSALYLCASSLGSGLYNEQFFGPGTRLTVL.

The genes are TRBV28 and TRBJ2-7; 7 nucleotides line up with TRBD1. The CDR3 runs 15 residues. V shed 4 bases, J shed 4 bases, and the junction held 10 bases outside the gene matches. Germline V gene lookup returns CDR1 MDHEN and CDR2 SYDVKM. This CDR3 is CASSSGAGGPYEQYF. The CDR3 bases are TGTGCCAGCAGTTCCGGGGCAGGGGGACCATACGAGCAGTACTTC. The full variable domain, completed using reference TRBV28 and TRBJ2-7, is DVKVTQSSRYLVKRTGEKVFLECVQDMDHENMFWYRQDPGLGLRLIYFSYDVKMKEKGDIPEGYSVSREKKERFSLILESASTNQTSMYLCASSSGAGGPYEQYFGPGTRLTVT.

The chain joins TRBV2 to TRBJ2-2; either TRBD1 or TRBD2 may supply D (5 bases each). Germline V gene sequence: CDR1 SNHLY, CDR2 FYNNEI. With 2 bases removed from V and 5 bases from J, the gap between germline ends came to 12 bases. This CDR3 region has 15 residues. The CDR3 coding sequence is TGTGCCAGCAGTGAACGGGGCTCGGGGACCGGGGAGCTGTTTTTT. Its protein product is CASSERGSGTGELFF. The variable domain in full, completed from reference TRBV2 and TRBJ2-2, reads EPEVTQTPSHQVTQMGQEVILRCVPISNHLYFYWYRQILGQKVEFLVSFYNNEISEKSEIFDDQFSVERPDGSNFTLKIRSTKLEDSAMYFCASSERGSGTGELFFGEGSRLTVL.

The gene calls are TRBV29-1 and TRBJ2-3; 10 bases are a match to TRBD2. Germline CDR1 and CDR2: SQVTM and ANQGSEA. The V segment lost 3 bases and the J segment 5 bases; nucleotides outside the gene matches: 8. The CDR3 has 15 residues. The CDR3 protein is CSVEVAGGSVDTQYF. In nucleotides, the CDR3 is TGCAGCGTTGAGGTAGCGGGGGGTTCAGTAGATACGCAGTATTTT.

This rearrangement joins TRBV6-5 to TRBJ2-2; 11 bases match TRBD2. There are 16 residues in the CDR3. V trimming: 2 bases; J trimming: 4 bases; junction bases outside the gene matches: 3. Germline CDR1 and CDR2: MNHEY and SVGAGI. For the CDR3, the DNA is TGTGCCAGCAGTTACCAAGGACTAGCGGGCACCGGGGAGCTGTTTTTT. Protein sequence: CASSYQGLAGTGELFF.

This clone came up a few times. The chain joins TRBV6-5 to TRBJ2-5, with D perhaps matching TRBD2 (5 bases). Germline CDR1 is MNHEY and CDR2 is SVGAGI. The V gene lost 7 bases and the J gene lost 5 bases, with 14 bases spanning the gap. This CDR3 contains 13 residues. CDR3 in amino acids: CASTMSGGETQYF. The CDR3 nucleotides read TGTGCCAGCACGATGTCAGGCGGGGAGACCCAGTACTTC.

This sequence joins TRBV19 and TRBJ1-1, with 7 bases that match TRBD1. The ends lost 5 bases at V and 4 bases at J; junction bases unmatched: 10. This CDR3 region has 15 residues. The germline V gene has CDR1 LNHDA and CDR2 SQIVND (reference sequence). Written as DNA, the CDR3 is TGTGCCAGTAGTCCCCCGGTTTCAGGGGGCACTGAAGCTTTCTTT. Its protein product is CASSPPVSGGTEAFF.

The chain uses TRBV27 and TRBJ2-7; possible D gene TRBD2, 5 bases. This CDR3 is 13 amino acids long. CDR1 and CDR2 from the germline V gene are MNHEY and SMNVEV (reference sequence). The V gene lost 3 bases and the J gene lost 2 bases, with 8 bases spanning the gap. The CDR3 loop reads CASSFPGAYEQYF. The CDR3 nucleotides are TGTGCCAGCAGTTTCCCCGGGGCCTACGAGCAGTACTTC.

This clone appeared a few times. The rearrangement uses TRBV3-1 (or the pseudogene TRBV3-2) and TRBJ1-5; D is unclear. The CDR3 is 13 residues long. V lost 3 bases and J 4 bases, leaving 7 bases between the germline ends. The germline V gene has CDR1 LGHDT and CDR2 YNNKEL (reference sequence). The CDR3 reads CASSQRINQPQHF. CDR3 in DNA: TGTGCCAGCAGCCAGCGGATTAATCAGCCCCAGCATTTT.

This chain links TRBV10-3 with TRBJ2-7; TRBD1 matches 10 bases. In germline, CDR1 is ENHRY, CDR2 SYGVKD. Trimming removed 11 bases from V and 5 bases from J; junction bases left unmatched: 9. The CDR3 extends over 13 amino acids. The CDR3 is CAASGQGVHEQYF. The CDR3 nucleotides are TGTGCCGCCTCCGGACAGGGGGTCCACGAGCAGTACTTC.

This rearrangement joins TRBV7-8 to TRBJ2-7; TRBD1 agrees at 8 bases. From germline, CDR1 is SGHVS and CDR2 FQNEAQ. The CDR3 has 16 residues. V shed 6 bases, J shed 0 bases, and the junction held 10 bases outside the gene matches. DNA of the CDR3: TGTGCCAGCAGGGTGTTCGACAGGGGAGGCTCCTACGAGCAGTACTTC. Amino acid sequence: CASRVFDRGGSYEQYF.

This clone has just one count. This rearrangement joins TRBV3-1 (or the pseudogene TRBV3-2) to TRBJ2-1; TRBD2 matches at 8 bases. This CDR3 comprises 17 residues. With V trimmed by 4 bases and J by 2 bases, 10 bases remained unmatched. Germline V gene data show CDR1 as LGHDT and CDR2 as YNNKEL (reference sequence). The CDR3 DNA reads as TGTGCCAGCAGCCCTCTCCTTCTAGCGGGCCCCTACAATGAGCAGTTCTTC. Protein sequence: CASSPLLLAGPYNEQFF.

V usage is TRBV6-5 and J usage is TRBJ1-2; D unresolved. CDR3 length: 14 amino acids. Trimming removed 6 bases from V and 5 bases from J, with 16 bases in between. Germline loops: CDR1 MNHEY, CDR2 SVGAGI. Here the CDR3 DNA reads TGTGCCAGCAGCGACCCCCAGCACCTATATGGCTACACCTTC. Translation gives CASSDPQHLYGYTF.

The chain has TRBV5-4 and TRBJ1-2; tentative D call: TRBD1 (6 bases). The CDR3 contains 15 residues. Germline-derived CDR1 and CDR2 are SGHNT and YYREEE (reference sequence). Trimming took off 4 bases at V and 0 bases at J, with 13 bases between the two ends. CDR3 in amino acids: CASSSRTETNYGYTF. In DNA form, the CDR3 reads TGTGCCAGCAGCAGTCGGACAGAAACTAACTATGGCTACACCTTC.

This sequence joins TRBV4-3 and TRBJ2-5; the D gene is possibly TRBD1 (6 bases). The CDR3 spans 15 residues. Germline CDR1 reads LGHNA; CDR2 reads YSLEER. Trimming removed 5 bases at V and 1 base at J, with 14 bases between. In nucleotides, the CDR3 is TGCGCCAGCAGCTCAGAAAGACAGGTCCAAGAGACCCAGTACTTC. Translation: CASSSERQVQETQYF.

This clone occurred a few times. The chain uses TRBV7-3 and TRBJ2-3, with D perhaps matching TRBD1 (5 bases). Per germline, CDR1 SGHTA and CDR2 FQGTGA. Trimming took off 2 bases at V and 3 bases at J, with 12 bases between the two ends. The CDR3 loop spans 15 amino acids. CDR3 loop: CASSLSIGVTDTQYF. Here the CDR3 DNA reads TGTGCCAGCAGCTTATCTATAGGGGTAACAGATACGCAGTATTTT. The variable domain in full, with the rest retrieved from reference TRBV7-3 and TRBJ2-3, is GAGVSQTPSNKVTEKGKYVELRCDPISGHTALYWYRQSLGQGPEFLIYFQGTGAADDSGLPNDRFFAVRPEGSVSTLKIQRTERGDSAVYLCASSLSIGVTDTQYFGPGTRLTVL.

This clone was recorded a few times. In DNA form, the CDR3 reads TGTGCCAGCACCGAGGGACAGGGTCGTTCACCCCTCCACTTT. Translating gives CASTEGQGRSPLHF. V usage is TRBV6-5 and J usage is TRBJ1-6; 9 bases agree with TRBD1. The V segment lost 7 bases and the J segment 9 bases; nucleotides outside the gene matches: 7. From germline, CDR1 is MNHEY and CDR2 SVGAGI. The length of the CDR3 is 14 residues.

This chain joins TRBV2 and TRBJ2-2; TRBD2 matches 7 bases. This CDR3 is 17 amino acids long. Germline loops: CDR1 SNHLY, CDR2 FYNNEI. Losses at the gene ends were 3 bases for V and 1 base for J; bases not matched to a gene: 8. The CDR3: CASSDGRLARNTGELFF. The DNA of the CDR3 is TGTGCCAGCAGTGACGGGAGACTAGCACGGAACACCGGGGAGCTGTTTTTT.

This chain connects TRBV5-1 to TRBJ1-1; no clear D gene. V was shortened by 5 bases and J by 1 base, with 21 bases between the two germline ends. This CDR3 has 17 residues. Per germline, CDR1 SGHRS and CDR2 YFSETQ. The CDR3 DNA reads TGCGCCAGCAGTCAAGATCAGCAGAACAGAGCGAACACTGAAGCTTTCTTT. It codes for CASSQDQQNRANTEAFF.

The V gene is TRBV19, the J gene TRBJ1-5; D uncertain. Trimming pared 3 bases from V and 1 base from J, leaving 10 bases between. The CDR3 runs 15 residues. Germline V CDR1 and CDR2: LNHDA, SQIVND (reference sequence). The CDR3 loop is CASSIMESSNQPQHF. Here the CDR3 DNA reads TGTGCCAGTAGTATTATGGAATCAAGCAATCAGCCCCAGCATTTT.

The V gene is TRBV24-1, the J gene TRBJ1-2; D is undetermined. Germline lookup yields CDR1 KGHDR and CDR2 SFDVKD. The CDR3 consists of 14 residues. V was trimmed by 0 bases and J by 4 bases, leaving 8 bases between them. The CDR3 nucleotides are TGTGCCACCAGTGATTTGACTCAGAGCTATGGCTACACCTTC. Its translation: CATSDLTQSYGYTF.

The genes are TRBV6-5 and TRBJ1-2; 8 nucleotides match TRBD1. V shed 5 bases, J shed 8 bases, and the junction held 13 bases outside the gene matches. Germline V gene sequence: CDR1 MNHEY, CDR2 SVGAGI. The CDR3 has 15 amino acids. Here the CDR3 reads CASSRGDRRAGGYTF. CDR3 DNA sequence: TGTGCCAGCAGTCGCGGGGACAGGCGTGCTGGAGGCTACACCTTC.

The chain combines TRBV11-3 with TRBJ2-3, with 8 bases that match TRBD2. After removal of 5 bases from V and 1 base from J, the junction contained 8 bases not matched to a gene. Germline lookup yields CDR1 SGHNT and CDR2 YENEEA. The CDR3 is 16 residues long. The DNA for the CDR3 is TGTGCCAGCAGCGGGGCGGCTAGCGGGCGCACAGATACGCAGTATTTT. It encodes CASSGAASGRTDTQYF.

The chain couples TRBV4-1 to TRBJ1-4, with unresolved D. The CDR3 runs 14 residues. Germline-derived CDR1 and CDR2 are MGHRA and YSYEKL. V was clipped by 4 bases and J by 8 bases, with 14 bases between them. The CDR3 bases are TGCGCCAGCAGCCGACACGCTCAGGCGGAAAAACTGTTTTTT. Protein product: CASSRHAQAEKLFF.